This is a list of T cell receptor beta chains from one sample in a study of cytomegalovirus exposure and HLA in healthy donors. Sequencing was performed with immunoSEQ multiplex PCR; in TCRdb, only in-frame clones are kept and a portion is missing. The sample contains around 120,000 clones, 80% of which appear only once. Input material: PBMCs. Receptors were obtained from a woman in her thirties or forties in good health and CMV-seronegative. CDR3s include the opening cysteine and the closing phenylalanine or tryptophan. A row's size may be missing; if present it is once, few, many or a size class.

>TRBJ2-5|TRBV5-1|-
CASSLWERETQYF
>TRBJ1-4|TRBV29-1|-
CSVADTTNEKLFF
>TRBJ1-2|TRBV2|-
CASSRDSYGYTF
>TRBJ2-1|TRBV4-1|-
CASSRSGGRNSYNEQFF
>TRBJ1-4|TRBV2|few
CASRREKLFF
>TRBJ1-2|TRBV15|-
CATSEQRGLNYGYTF
>TRBJ2-1|TRBV29-1|-
CSVRGGSSYNEQFF
>-|TRBV9|-
CASSVGGQGYDEQYF
>TRBJ2-1|TRBV11-2|-
CASSNSGRAGNEQFF
>TRBJ1-2|TRBV6-1|-
CATRDIGPYGYTF
>TRBJ2-7|TRBV5-6|few
CASSLGLAGTYEQYF
>TRBJ2-3|TRBV29-1|-
CSVEGTRTSTDTQYF
>TRBJ2-7|TRBV28|-
CASRPSGRYEQYF
>TRBJ2-3|TRBV9|-
CASSAGTGRPTDTQYF
>TRBJ2-7|TRBV9|-
CASSVGPAGGPSGYYEQYF
>TRBJ1-1|TRBV7-3|-
CASSLRPGGGTEAFF
>TRBJ2-3|TRBV4-2|-
CASSYGTSGGTVTDTQYF
>TRBJ2-3|TRBV5-1|-
CASSSMNGGASGTDTQYF
>TRBJ2-3|TRBV15|-
CATSTGQRPTDTQYF